The source of this TCR beta chain is a study of regulatory T cells in long-lasting Graves disease. Study outcomes and limitations: Among the persistent patients, 2,500 to 3,000 public clonotypes were shared, more than the approximately 970 shared among new patients.

In its sample, this clonotype was seen a few times. As yet, its antigen is unknown. Sequencing libraries for TCR beta were prepared with iRepertoire HTBI primers and Arm-PCR of CDR3 regions. TCRdb re-called the multiplex PCR reads with MiXCR, one entry per CDR3 protein. Among about 400,000 distinct CDR3 sequences listed, roughly 15% were seen once. Looked up from germline, CDR1 is LGHDT and CDR2 is YNNKEL (reference sequence). The CDR3 totals 17 residues. Germline trimming cut 1 base from V and 5 bases from J; bases unmatched to any gene: 8. As for time point: newly diagnosed GD, antithyroid drugs for less than 3 months. PBMC RNA served as the TCR library source. Patients with Graves' disease were diagnosed by American Thyroid Association guidelines. These data also featured in a second study, about T cells in Graves' hyperthyroidism and ophthalmopathy. That investigation notes: Graves' hyperthyroidism showing no ophthalmopathy progression within 18 months was considered stable.

The sequences come from peripheral blood mononuclear cells (PBMCs), collected at new diagnosis, from a patient treated with antithyroid drugs. This clonotype originated in a woman in her 40s with Graves disease. V is TRBV3-1 and J is TRBJ2-5; 12 bases match TRBD2. The CDR3 nucleotides are TGTGCCAGCAGCCAAGGACGGGCTAGCGGGAGGGGTGAGACCCAGTACTTC. Its translation is CASSQGRASGRGETQYF.